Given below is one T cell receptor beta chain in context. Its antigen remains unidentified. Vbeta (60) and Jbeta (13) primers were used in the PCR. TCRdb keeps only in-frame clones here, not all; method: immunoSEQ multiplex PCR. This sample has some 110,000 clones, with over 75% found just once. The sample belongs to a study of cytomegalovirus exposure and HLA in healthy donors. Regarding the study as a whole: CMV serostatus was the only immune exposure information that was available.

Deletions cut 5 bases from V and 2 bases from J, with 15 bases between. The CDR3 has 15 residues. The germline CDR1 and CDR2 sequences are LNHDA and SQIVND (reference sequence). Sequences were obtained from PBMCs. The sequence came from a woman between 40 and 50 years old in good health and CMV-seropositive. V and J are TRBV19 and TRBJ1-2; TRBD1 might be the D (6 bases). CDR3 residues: CASSSFRGGNYGYTF. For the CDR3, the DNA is TGTGCCAGTAGTTCCTTCAGGGGTGGGAACTATGGCTACACCTTC.